The 27 T cell receptor beta chains presented below share a single source sample, sequenced in a study of blood T cell repertoires in COVID-19. Assay: immunoSEQ multiplex PCR; the TCRdb copy retains only in-frame clones and omits some. The top ten clones hold over 0.2% of a sample with 650,000 to 800,000 clones, around 89% of them seen once. Material for sequencing was peripheral blood. All receptors derive from a woman under 30 with acute or convalescent COVID-19.

This clone occurred once. The V call is TRBV30, the J call TRBJ2-7; D remains ambiguous. Germline CDR1 reads GTSNPN; CDR2 reads SVGIG (reference sequence). The V end was cut by 1 base, the J end by 7 bases, with 14 bases between. This CDR3 region has 13 residues. This CDR3 reads CAWSGSIPGEQYF. For the CDR3, the DNA is TGTGCCTGGAGTGGTAGCATCCCGGGTGAGCAGTACTTC. Combining the CDR3 with reference TRBV30 and TRBJ2-7 gives the whole variable domain SQTIHQWPATLVQPVGSPLSLECTVEGTSNPNLYWYRQAAGRGLQLLFYSVGIGQISSEVPQNLSASRPQDRQFILSSKKLLLSDSGFYLCAWSGSIPGEQYFGPGTRLTVT.

This chain uses TRBV5-1 with TRBJ1-4; the match to TRBD1 covers 9 bases. There are 15 residues in the CDR3. The junction had 4 bases not matched to a gene; V was cut back by 2 bases and J by 5 bases. Germline CDR1 reads SGHRS; CDR2 reads YFSETQ. The CDR3 coding sequence is TGCGCCAGCAGCTTCGGGACAGGGAGGAATGAAAAACTGTTTTTT. Its translation is CASSFGTGRNEKLFF.

This chain connects TRBV4-3 to TRBJ2-3; 8 bases are a match to TRBD2. CDR3 length: 16 amino acids. Germline CDR1 and CDR2: LGHNA and YSLEER. Losses at the gene ends were 1 base for V and 3 bases for J; bases not matched to a gene: 6. Here the CDR3 DNA reads TGCGCCAGCAGCCAAGGGGCGGGGGGCGTAACAGATACGCAGTATTTT. Protein sequence: CASSQGAGGVTDTQYF.

The chain combines TRBV12-3 or TRBV12-4 with TRBJ1-2; D unresolved. This CDR3 contains 12 residues. V gave up 7 bases and J gave up 0 bases, with 6 bases separating them. As DNA, the CDR3 is TGTGCCAGCATGTTATCTAACTATGGCTACACCTTC. It translates to CASMLSNYGYTF.

This CDR3 is CASRGTPTRTDTQYF. CDR3 nucleotides: TGTGCCAGCAGAGGGACACCGACTCGCACAGATACGCAGTATTTT. The genes are TRBV6-5 and TRBJ2-3, with TRBD1 as a possible D gene (6 bases). CDR3 length: 15 amino acids. Germline CDR1 MNHEY, CDR2 SVGAGI. The germline V and J ends were trimmed by 6 bases and 1 base, with 14 bases remaining between them.

The rearrangement joins TRBV9 to TRBJ2-6, with D possibly TRBD2 on 6 matching bases. Germline CDR1 reads SGDLS; CDR2 reads YYNGEE. The length of the CDR3 is 15 residues. V dropped 4 bases and J dropped 4 bases, with 12 bases sitting between them. In DNA form, the CDR3 reads TGTGCCAGCAGCTCCCCCCGGGGGGGGGCCAACGTCCTGACTTTC. It translates to CASSSPRGGANVLTF.

The table lists this clone with a count of one. The V gene is TRBV6-1, the J gene TRBJ2-6, with D uncertain. Germline-derived CDR1 and CDR2 are MNHNS and SASEGT. V lost 5 bases and J lost 4, with 6 bases in between. The CDR3 loop spans 13 amino acids. CDR3 DNA sequence: TGTGCCAGCAGTTTGGGCGGGGCCAACGTCCTGACTTTC. It specifies CASSLGGANVLTF.

The chain joins TRBV19 to TRBJ2-1, with 7 bases aligning to TRBD2. The CDR3 spans 15 residues. The germline V gene has CDR1 LNHDA and CDR2 SQIVND (reference sequence). The junction had 5 bases not matched to a gene; V was cut back by 5 bases and J by 1 base. CDR3 region: CASSRAGRSYNEQFF. In DNA form, the CDR3 reads TGTGCCAGTAGTCGAGCGGGGCGGTCCTACAATGAGCAGTTCTTC.

This sequence joins TRBV27 and TRBJ1-1; TRBD1 aligns across 8 bases. Trimming at V came to 9 bases and at J to 1 base, leaving 4 bases not matched to a gene. CDR1 is MNHEY and CDR2 is SMNVEV in the germline V gene (reference sequence). The CDR3 runs 13 residues. The CDR3, as DNA: TGTGCCAGTGGACAGGGCTGGAACACTGAAGCTTTCTTT. Translation gives CASGQGWNTEAFF.

V and J are TRBV27 and TRBJ1-5; D unresolved. This CDR3 has 15 amino acids. The V and J ends lost 6 bases and 2 bases respectively, with 14 bases between them. CDR1 is MNHEY, CDR2 SMNVEV, per germline (reference sequence). The CDR3 loop is CASSGLGFGNQPQHF. DNA of the CDR3: TGTGCCAGCAGCGGACTAGGGTTTGGCAATCAGCCCCAGCATTTT.

This sequence joins TRBV25-1 and TRBJ1-1; D is unclear. The germline V gene has CDR1 MGHDK and CDR2 SYGVNS. V was clipped by 5 bases and J by 1 base, with 17 bases between them. The CDR3 is 16 amino acids. CDR3 region: CASSPRGGLTNTEAFF. The CDR3 DNA reads as TGTGCCAGCAGTCCCAGAGGTGGGTTAACGAACACTGAAGCTTTCTTT.

The V gene is TRBV5-8, the J gene TRBJ1-5; the match to TRBD1 covers 9 bases. J gave up 7 bases and V 4 bases, and 12 bases lay outside the gene matches. The CDR3 loop spans 16 amino acids. Germline CDR1 SGHTS, CDR2 YDEGEE. The CDR3 is CASSTGTGIILQPQHF. The CDR3 nucleotides read TGTGCCAGCAGCACAGGGACAGGGATAATTTTACAGCCCCAGCATTTT.

The chain recombines TRBV7-2 with TRBJ1-2; D uncertain. Trimming pared 2 bases from V and 0 bases from J, leaving 13 bases between. CDR3 length equals 16 residues. The germline gives CDR1 SGHTA, CDR2 FQGNSA. This chain's CDR3 is CASSLILDISNYGYTF. The CDR3 DNA sequence: TGTGCCAGCAGCTTAATACTTGACATATCTAACTATGGCTACACCTTC.

This clone was found once. The genes are TRBV3-1 (or the pseudogene TRBV3-2) and TRBJ1-5; weak D call: TRBD1 (5 bases). The CDR3 consists of 14 residues. The V gene lost 4 bases and the J gene lost 3 bases, with 10 bases spanning the gap. Per the germline V gene, CDR1 is LGHDT and CDR2 is YNNKEL (reference sequence). CDR3 bases: TGTGCCAGCAGCCCAGACAGAAACAATCAGCCCCAGCATTTT. The encoded protein is CASSPDRNNQPQHF.

The chain recombines TRBV12-3 or TRBV12-4 with TRBJ1-3; D call uncertain. CDR3 length: 13 amino acids. V was cut by 10 bases and J by 0 bases, with 10 bases left in between. The CDR3 bases are TGTGCCACCCAGGCGTCCTCTGGAAACACCATATATTTT. Encoded protein: CATQASSGNTIYF.

V is TRBV2 and J is TRBJ1-1; no clear D gene. The CDR3 extends over 13 amino acids. Trimming cost V 4 bases and J 3 bases, with 9 bases left between them. Germline V gene lookup returns CDR1 SNHLY and CDR2 FYNNEI. The CDR3 loop is CASSVQRDTEAFF. Here the CDR3 DNA reads TGTGCCAGCAGTGTACAGAGAGACACTGAAGCTTTCTTT.

On this clone: This sample also contains other DNA sequences that code for the same CDR3. The chain has TRBV19 and TRBJ1-2, with TRBD1 as a possible D gene (6 bases). This CDR3 contains 13 residues. Germline-derived CDR1 and CDR2 are LNHDA and SQIVND (reference sequence). V shed 5 bases and J shed 2 bases, with 9 bases lying between them. The CDR3 is CASSPDSNYGYTF. CDR3 nucleotides: TGTGCCAGTAGTCCGGACAGCAACTATGGCTACACCTTC.

This clone was counted a few times. The J gene is TRBJ1-1, the V gene TRBV28; D perhaps matches TRBD1 (6 bases). This CDR3 comprises 17 residues. Trimming stripped 3 bases from V and 3 bases from J, with 20 bases between. Germline V lookup: CDR1 MDHEN, CDR2 SYDVKM. The CDR3: CASSFGGSIGGYTEAFF. DNA of the CDR3: TGTGCCAGCAGTTTTGGGGGCTCGATAGGTGGGTACACTGAAGCTTTCTTT.

V usage is TRBV7-9 and J usage is TRBJ1-2; D not certain. V dropped 1 base and J dropped 7 bases, with 10 bases sitting between them. In germline, CDR1 is SEHNR, CDR2 FQNEAQ (reference sequence). The CDR3 loop spans 13 amino acids. This CDR3 reads CASSLVAGFGYTF. The CDR3 DNA sequence: TGTGCCAGCAGCTTAGTGGCGGGGTTTGGCTACACCTTC. The complete variable domain, with remaining parts taken from reference TRBV7-9 and TRBJ1-2, reads DTGVSQNPRHKITKRGQNVTFRCDPISEHNRLYWYRQTLGQGPEFLTYFQNEAQLEKSRLLSDRFSAERPKGSFSTLEIQRTEQGDSAMYLCASSLVAGFGYTFGSGTRLTVV.

Points on this clone: This same CDR3 is encoded by further DNA sequences in the sample. The V gene is TRBV6-5, the J gene TRBJ2-3, with a weak D call TRBD1 (6 bases). CDR1 MNHEY and CDR2 SVGAGI come from the germline V gene. The V and J ends lost 6 bases and 5 bases respectively, with 9 bases between them. This CDR3 spans 12 amino acids. CDR3 sequence: CASSPTGDTQYF. The CDR3 DNA sequence: TGTGCCAGCAGCCCGACAGGAGATACGCAGTATTTT.

The V gene is TRBV3-1 (or the pseudogene TRBV3-2), the J gene TRBJ1-6; D gene unclear. This CDR3 contains 13 residues. Germline V gives CDR1 LGHDT, CDR2 YNNKEL (reference sequence). Trimming stripped 0 bases from V and 15 bases from J, with 12 bases between. The CDR3: CASSQEGRRNLHF. The DNA for the CDR3 is TGTGCCAGCAGCCAAGAGGGCCGCCGTAACCTCCACTTT.

The V call is TRBV29-1, the J call TRBJ2-1; no definite D call. Germline CDR1 SQVTM, CDR2 ANQGSEA. This CDR3 region has 15 residues. Trimming left V 3 bases short and J 6 bases short, with 18 bases between. For the CDR3, the DNA is TGCAGCGTTGATAAGAGGTGGCAGTCGGGCAATGAGCAGTTCTTC. It translates to CSVDKRWQSGNEQFF.

V is TRBV29-1 and J is TRBJ1-2; D perhaps matches TRBD1 (6 bases). CDR3 length: 13 residues. V shed 2 bases and J shed 7 bases, with 14 bases lying between them. CDR1 is SQVTM and CDR2 is ANQGSEA in the germline V gene. The CDR3 here is CSVEPRGRFGYTF. CDR3 nucleotides: TGCAGCGTTGAACCCAGGGGACGGTTTGGCTACACCTTC.

Only one count was recorded for this clone. V is TRBV24-1 and J is TRBJ1-1, with 7 bases matching TRBD1. Germline V gene data show CDR1 as KGHDR and CDR2 as SFDVKD. The CDR3 totals 12 residues. J was trimmed by 5 bases and V by 7 bases; bases with no gene match: 3. CDR3 DNA sequence: TGTGCCACCAGAGGGACAGCTACTGAAGCTTTCTTT. As protein: CATRGTATEAFF.

The gene calls are TRBV19 and TRBJ1-5, with D maybe TRBD1 (5 bases). V was pared by 7 bases and J by 0 bases, with 13 bases between. This CDR3 is built from 15 residues. Germline loops: CDR1 LNHDA, CDR2 SQIVND (reference sequence). Here the CDR3 DNA reads TGTGCCAGTAAGGAGGGCAGGGCTAGCAATCAGCCCCAGCATTTT. Translation gives CASKEGRASNQPQHF.

V usage is TRBV4-1 and J usage is TRBJ2-3; D call uncertain. CDR3 length: 15 residues. CDR1 and CDR2 (germline): MGHRA, YSYEKL. Trimming left V 0 bases short and J 6 bases short, with 13 bases between. CDR3 amino acids: CASSQEGSLADTQYF. The CDR3 DNA follows: TGCGCCAGCAGCCAAGAGGGTAGCTTGGCCGATACGCAGTATTTT.

This clone was seen just once. The chain couples TRBV5-5 to TRBJ1-2; D call uncertain. V was shortened by 1 base and J by 0 bases, with 4 bases between the two germline ends. Germline V CDR1 and CDR2: SGHKS, YYEKEE (reference sequence). The CDR3 is 13 amino acids. The CDR3 spells CASSLQANYGYTF. CDR3 nucleotides: TGTGCCAGCAGCTTGCAGGCTAACTATGGCTACACCTTC.